The 14 T cell receptor beta chains below come from one sample, sequenced in a study of human T cells and chemical hapten exposure. Regarding time point: patch test 2, 6 weeks after DPC sensitization. Treatment indicated: therapeutic diphenylcyclopropenone sensitization with weekly scalp DPC. TCRdb recomputed calls from the RACE reads with MiXCR, one row per CDR3 protein. The profile shows tens of thousands of distinct CDR3 sequences, 11% of them singletons. Sequencing used whole blood, obtained in connection with sensitization to the hapten diphenylcyclopropenone (DPC). The receptor source for this set is a man aged 40-50 years with alopecia areata. Some clones in this sample may be carry-over from other donors' samples.

This clonotype was seen many times. The V and J genes are TRBV24-1 and TRBJ2-3, with 12 bases identical to TRBD1. The CDR3 is 17 amino acids. Trimming took 8 bases from V and 3 from J; bases not matched to a gene: 11. Germline CDR1 KGHDR, CDR2 SFDVKD. In DNA form, the CDR3 reads TGTGCCACCACCAGCAAGGGGACAGGGGGCTGGACAGATACGCAGTATTTT. It encodes CATTSKGTGGWTDTQYF.

This rearrangement joins TRBV11-1 to TRBJ1-1; D not certain. There are 14 residues in the CDR3. Germline lookup yields CDR1 SGHAT and CDR2 FQDESV (reference sequence). Trimming left V 5 bases short and J 6 bases short, with 16 bases between. CDR3 region: CASSPKVTDSEAFF. The CDR3 DNA is TGTGCCAGCAGCCCGAAAGTGACGGACTCTGAAGCTTTCTTT.

This clonotype came up a few times. The chain is built from TRBV6-1 and TRBJ2-7; D unclear. Trimming removed 1 base at V and 0 bases at J, with 10 bases between. CDR1 is MNHNS and CDR2 is SASEGT in the germline V gene. The CDR3 length is 15 residues. The CDR3 region has the DNA TGTGCCAGCAGTGAAGGGCCCTCGAGCTCCTACGAGCAGTACTTC. Translated, it gives CASSEGPSSSYEQYF.

The sample holds a few counts of this clonotype. This chain uses TRBV28 with TRBJ2-1; D perhaps matches TRBD1 (5 bases). CDR1 and CDR2 (germline): MDHEN, SYDVKM. The germline V and J ends were trimmed by 4 bases and 0 bases, with 13 bases remaining between them. The length of the CDR3 is 16 residues. CDR3 sequence (DNA): TGTGCCAGCAGTTGGCGACAGCTGAGCTCCTACAATGAGCAGTTCTTC. Protein product: CASSWRQLSSYNEQFF.

The chain uses TRBV4-3 and TRBJ2-1; TRBD1 matches 11 bases. Germline CDR1 is LGHNA and CDR2 is YSLEER. The CDR3 totals 15 residues. V was clipped by 4 bases and J by 7 bases; unmatched bases: 6. CDR3: CASSPGQGGKNEQFF. As DNA, the CDR3 is TGCGCCAGCAGCCCGGGACAGGGGGGGAAGAATGAGCAGTTCTTC.

The genes are TRBV15 and TRBJ2-1; 11 bases map to TRBD2. V lost 6 bases to trimming and J lost 4 bases; unmatched junction nucleotides: 5. This CDR3 region has 15 residues. The germline CDR1 and CDR2 sequences are LNHNV and YYDKDF (reference sequence). The DNA of the CDR3 is TGTGCCACCAGGGTAGCGGGAGGGGGGTACAATGAGCAGTTCTTC. Its protein product is CATRVAGGGYNEQFF.

The table lists this clonotype with many counts. The chain links TRBV6-5 to TRBJ1-1; TRBD1 is a possible D gene (6 bases). With 1 base removed from V and 1 base from J, the gap between germline ends came to 22 bases. Germline V gene sequence: CDR1 MNHEY, CDR2 SVGAGI. The CDR3 runs 19 residues. Here the CDR3 reads CASSYYSGTGQRKNTEAFF. The CDR3 DNA follows: TGTGCCAGCAGTTACTATAGTGGCACAGGGCAGAGGAAGAACACTGAAGCTTTCTTT.

The chain uses TRBV28 and TRBJ2-1, with unresolved D. This CDR3 is built from 12 residues. CDR1 is MDHEN, CDR2 SYDVKM, per germline. Trimming shortened V by 3 bases and J by 8 bases, and 8 bases separated the two germline ends. CDR3 in DNA: TGTGCCAGCAGTTTTATAGGGTATGAGCAGTTCTTC. It codes for CASSFIGYEQFF. Complete variable domain (other parts from reference TRBV28 and TRBJ2-1): DVKVTQSSRYLVKRTGEKVFLECVQDMDHENMFWYRQDPGLGLRLIYFSYDVKMKEKGDIPEGYSVSREKKERFSLILESASTNQTSMYLCASSFIGYEQFFGPGTRLTVL.

CDR3 bases: TGTGCCAGCAGCCAACAATTTCGGGCAGGGGGGGAAAAACTGTTTTTT. Its translation: CASSQQFRAGGEKLFF. The V and J genes are TRBV4-2 and TRBJ1-4; 7 bases agree with TRBD1. J gave up 8 bases and V 2 bases, and 11 bases lay outside the gene matches. Germline V CDR1 and CDR2: LGHNA, YNFKEQ. This CDR3 region has 16 residues.

Remarks on this clonotype: A much more abundant neighbour one base away suggests this may be a read error. V usage is TRBV9 and J usage is TRBJ2-3; D gene uncertain. CDR3 length equals 13 residues. Per the germline V gene, CDR1 is SGDLS and CDR2 is YYNGEE. The CDR3, as DNA: TGTGACAGCAGCGTTGGGTTGCAAGATACGCAGTATTTT. Residues: CDSSVGLQDTQYF.

The genes are TRBV3-1 and TRBJ2-3, with D possibly being TRBD1 or TRBD2 (5 bases each). CDR3 size: 22 residues. Deletions cut 1 base from V and 4 bases from J, with 33 bases between. Germline loops: CDR1 LGHDT, CDR2 YNNKEL (reference sequence). The CDR3 nucleotides read TGTGCCAGCAGCCAAGGCCCTGGGAACCGTGGCGCGGTAGGGAGAGGGGCAGATACGCAGTATTTT. This translates into CASSQGPGNRGAVGRGADTQYF.

The rearrangement uses TRBV6-2 or TRBV6-3 and TRBJ1-1; D is possibly TRBD1 (5 bases). In germline, CDR1 is MNHEY, CDR2 SVGEGT. The V end lost 8 bases, the J end lost 7 bases, and 14 bases lay between the germline ends. This CDR3 has 12 residues. CDR3: CASEYIGGEAFF. The CDR3 nucleotides read TGTGCCAGCGAGTATATTGGGGGTGAAGCTTTCTTT.

The chain combines TRBV10-3 with TRBJ1-2; 7 bases fit TRBD1. V was clipped by 6 bases and J by 4 bases; unmatched bases: 5. The CDR3 is 13 residues long. Germline-derived CDR1 and CDR2 are ENHRY and SYGVKD. The CDR3, as DNA: TGTGCCATCAGGGAGAGACAGGGCTATGGCTACACCTTC. This gives the protein CAIRERQGYGYTF.

The chain links TRBV14 to TRBJ1-1; D remains unclear. The germline V and J ends were trimmed by 1 base and 4 bases, with 13 bases remaining between them. Germline V gene data show CDR1 as SGHDN and CDR2 as FVKESK. The CDR3 totals 15 residues. CDR3 coding DNA: TGTGCCAGCAGCCAAGTTAGGGTACCCTCCACTGAAGCTTTCTTT. Its protein is CASSQVRVPSTEAFF.